This T cell receptor (beta chain) emerged from a study of Ad26.COV2.S vaccination and SARS-CoV-2 variants. About the research overall: The donor was enrolled in the Ad26.COV2.S arm of the COV1001 trial. Administration of Ad26.COV2.S was intramuscular, either once or twice 56 days apart. General study findings and limits: Researchers reported similar non-spike TCR breadth in vaccine and placebo recipients. Placebo recipients trailed vaccine recipients in spike-specific TCR breadth.

Germline assignment: CDR1 LNHDA and CDR2 SQIVND (reference sequence). The CDR3 loop spans 13 amino acids. With V trimmed by 7 bases and J by 5 bases, 7 bases remained unmatched. Worth noting for this clone: Its antigen is currently unknown.

The treatment was: about 20 received Ad26.COV2.S at low or high dose, single or two shots; 5 received placebo; per-sample allocation not given. After the first vaccine or placebo injection, samples were drawn on day 63. Produced via immunoSEQ multiplex PCR; TCRdb's table is partial and in-frame only. This sample yields about 250,000 clones, of which about 90% are seen a single time; roughly 3.5% belongs to the top ten. This receptor was obtained from a person between 18 and 59 years old who received the Ad26.COV2.S COVID-19 vaccine or a placebo. The sequences come from peripheral blood, collected in a trial of Ad26.COV2.S vaccine versus placebo. The chain joins TRBV19 to TRBJ1-2; TRBD1 matches at 7 bases. The CDR3 is CASNNRGPYGYTF. CDR3 DNA: TGTGCCAGTAATAACAGGGGTCCATATGGCTACACCTTC.